The 27 T cell receptor beta chains below come from one sample, sequenced in a study of blood T cell repertoires in COVID-19. Clones were read by immunoSEQ multiplex PCR, and TCRdb kept only the in-frame ones, dropping some. The table has roughly 180,000 clones, more than 75% seen once. The sample was peripheral blood. The receptors were sampled from a woman in her forties or fifties with active or convalescent COVID-19.

The chain is built from TRBV4-1 and TRBJ1-1; TRBD1 aligns across 8 bases. The germline gives CDR1 MGHRA, CDR2 YSYEKL. The CDR3 spans 17 residues. J gave up 6 bases and V 8 bases, and 20 bases lay outside the gene matches. The CDR3 DNA sequence: TGCGCCAGCCCCCCCGTTGACCCCCAACAGGGGGGTCCTGAAGCTTTCTTT. Residues: CASPPVDPQQGGPEAFF.

This clone was seen more than once but under ten times. This chain uses TRBV7-2 with TRBJ1-3; D call uncertain. Germline V CDR1 and CDR2: SGHTA, FQGNSA. Trimming took off 5 bases at V and 4 bases at J, with 18 bases between the two ends. The CDR3 spans 16 residues. Here the CDR3 DNA reads TGTGCCAGCAGCCCGCGGGCACGAGGGAGAGGAAACACCATATATTTT. As protein: CASSPRARGRGNTIYF.

J is TRBJ1-2 and V is TRBV3-1 (or the pseudogene TRBV3-2), with D uncertain. The CDR3 is 14 amino acids. CDR1 is LGHDT and CDR2 is YNNKEL in the germline V gene (reference sequence). V was cut by 5 bases and J by 8 bases, with 18 bases left in between. The DNA of the CDR3 is TGTGCCAGCAGCACCCAGGAAAAACCAGGAGGCTACACCTTC. Translation: CASSTQEKPGGYTF.

The V call is TRBV30, the J call TRBJ1-6, with D possibly TRBD1 on 6 matching bases. In germline, CDR1 is GTSNPN, CDR2 SVGIG (reference sequence). The CDR3 contains 13 residues. V was pared by 3 bases and J by 9 bases, with 12 bases between. The CDR3 here is CAWREDRASPLHF. The CDR3 DNA reads TGTGCCTGGAGGGAGGACAGAGCTTCACCCCTCCACTTT.

V usage is TRBV28 and J usage is TRBJ2-7, with D perhaps matching TRBD1 (6 bases). V was trimmed by 5 bases and J by 0 bases, leaving 8 bases between them. CDR1 and CDR2 (germline): MDHEN, SYDVKM. The CDR3 is made up of 13 amino acids. CDR3 coding DNA: TGTGCCAGCAGTCCGACAGGCTCCTACGAGCAGTACTTC. Amino acid sequence: CASSPTGSYEQYF. Drawing the rest from reference TRBV28 and TRBJ2-7, the complete variable domain is DVKVTQSSRYLVKRTGEKVFLECVQDMDHENMFWYRQDPGLGLRLIYFSYDVKMKEKGDIPEGYSVSREKKERFSLILESASTNQTSMYLCASSPTGSYEQYFGPGTRLTVT.

The rearrangement links TRBV29-1 to TRBJ1-2; 7 bases map to TRBD1. V lost 4 bases to trimming and J lost 7 bases; unmatched junction nucleotides: 6. Looked up from germline, CDR1 is SQVTM and CDR2 is ANQGSEA. CDR3 size: 12 residues. The CDR3 DNA reads TGCAGCGTTGCCGAGGGGGCGAGTGGCTACACCTTC. Amino acids: CSVAEGASGYTF.

The chain joins TRBV19 to TRBJ1-5; 7 positions agree with TRBD1. The CDR3 totals 19 residues. CDR1 is LNHDA, CDR2 SQIVND, per germline (reference sequence). V was clipped by 4 bases and J by 1 base; unmatched bases: 16. The CDR3 coding sequence is TGTGCCAGTAGTAGAGGGACAGTGGGGGGTTTTTGGAGCAATCAGCCCCAGCATTTT. Protein sequence: CASSRGTVGGFWSNQPQHF.

The chain joins TRBV18 to TRBJ2-1; 11 bases match TRBD1. After removal of 2 bases from V and 3 bases from J, the junction contained 6 bases not matched to a gene. This CDR3 is built from 17 residues. Germline V gene sequence: CDR1 KGHSH, CDR2 LQKENI. Here the CDR3 DNA reads TGTGCCAGCTCACCAACTTCCGGGACAGGGGGCTACAATGAGCAGTTCTTC. Amino acids: CASSPTSGTGGYNEQFF.

The chain couples TRBV19 to TRBJ1-3; D is unresolved. The germline CDR1 and CDR2 sequences are LNHDA and SQIVND (reference sequence). Trimming took off 6 bases at V and 0 bases at J, with 9 bases between the two ends. This CDR3 has 14 amino acids. CDR3 sequence (DNA): TGTGCCAGTAGACAGCAAGACTCTGGAAACACCATATATTTT. This sequence encodes CASRQQDSGNTIYF.

This clone was recorded a few times. V and J are TRBV7-8 and TRBJ1-2; 7 nucleotides line up with TRBD1. The germline gives CDR1 SGHVS, CDR2 FQNEAQ. CDR3 size: 14 residues. V shed 5 bases, J shed 8 bases, and the junction held 11 bases outside the gene matches. CDR3 amino acids: CASSPTQGFGGYTF. The DNA for the CDR3 is TGTGCCAGCAGCCCCACACAGGGGTTTGGCGGCTACACCTTC.

The chain links TRBV19 to TRBJ2-5; TRBD2 matches 12 bases. The germline gives CDR1 LNHDA, CDR2 SQIVND (reference sequence). With V trimmed by 6 bases and J by 3 bases, 5 bases remained unmatched. This CDR3 comprises 15 residues. CDR3 sequence (DNA): TGTGCCAGTAGCCCGACTAGCGGGAGAAAAGAGACCCAGTACTTC. It translates to CASSPTSGRKETQYF.

This sequence joins TRBV7-9 and TRBJ2-1, with 9 bases aligning to TRBD2. This CDR3 comprises 15 residues. From germline, CDR1 is SEHNR and CDR2 FQNEAQ (reference sequence). The V gene end was trimmed by 5 bases and the J gene end by 4 bases; junction bases not matched to a gene: 6. The CDR3 DNA sequence: TGTGCCAGCAGCCCCCTAGCGGGGTTTTACAATGAGCAGTTCTTC. Its translation: CASSPLAGFYNEQFF. Full variable domain (rest looked up from reference TRBV7-9 and TRBJ2-1): DTGVSQNPRHKITKRGQNVTFRCDPISEHNRLYWYRQTLGQGPEFLTYFQNEAQLEKSRLLSDRFSAERPKGSFSTLEIQRTEQGDSAMYLCASSPLAGFYNEQFFGPGTRLTVL.

This clone was counted only a few times. This rearrangement joins TRBV3-1 (or the pseudogene TRBV3-2) to TRBJ1-1; D is perhaps TRBD1 (5 bases). The CDR3 consists of 12 residues. V was cut by 1 base and J by 11 bases, with 11 bases left in between. Looked up from germline, CDR1 is LGHDT and CDR2 is YNNKEL (reference sequence). Written as DNA, the CDR3 is TGTGCCAGCAGCCAAGCCGCAGGGCACGCTTTCTTT. This codes for CASSQAAGHAFF.

This chain uses TRBV7-3 with TRBJ2-3; perhaps TRBD2 as D (7 bases). The CDR3 has 20 residues. V was shortened by 4 bases and J by 0 bases, with 26 bases between the two germline ends. Germline assignment: CDR1 SGHTA and CDR2 FQGTGA. The CDR3 DNA reads as TGTGCCAGCAGCTCCCCCCGGAGGGGCGGGGGCGACCCTAGCACAGATACGCAGTATTTT. It specifies CASSSPRRGGGDPSTDTQYF.

The rearrangement links TRBV30 to TRBJ1-5; 10 positions agree with TRBD1. V gave up 1 base and J gave up 5 bases; unmatched junction bases: 5. This CDR3 has 15 amino acids. CDR1 is GTSNPN, CDR2 SVGIG, per germline (reference sequence). CDR3 nucleotides: TGTGCCTGGAGTGGGGGACAGGGGTCCTATCAGCCCCAGCATTTT. Translated: CAWSGGQGSYQPQHF.

The chain employs TRBV19 and TRBJ1-1; 9 nucleotides match TRBD1. The CDR3 is made up of 13 amino acids. Trimming removed 7 bases from V and 3 bases from J; junction bases left unmatched: 3. CDR1 and CDR2 (germline): LNHDA, SQIVND (reference sequence). As DNA, the CDR3 is TGTGCCAGTAAACGGGACAGGGACACTGAAGCTTTCTTT. As protein: CASKRDRDTEAFF.

This rearrangement joins TRBV28 to TRBJ2-3, with D perhaps TRBD1 (6 bases). CDR3 size: 16 residues. In germline, CDR1 is MDHEN, CDR2 SYDVKM. The V gene lost 5 bases and the J gene lost 0 bases, with 15 bases spanning the gap. The CDR3 loop is CASSGLQGSSTDTQYF. In DNA, the CDR3 is TGTGCCAGCAGTGGCTTACAGGGTTCGAGCACAGATACGCAGTATTTT.

J is TRBJ1-1 and V is TRBV11-2; D is perhaps TRBD1 (6 bases). Germline CDR1 and CDR2: SGHAT and FQNNGV. This CDR3 region has 13 residues. V lost 5 bases to trimming and J lost 3 bases, with 10 bases between them. DNA of the CDR3: TGTGCCAGCAGCGCCAACAGGGACACTGAAGCTTTCTTT. The encoded protein is CASSANRDTEAFF. Variable domain in full (rest from reference TRBV11-2 and TRBJ1-1): EAGVAQSPRYKIIEKRQSVAFWCNPISGHATLYWYQQILGQGPKLLIQFQNNGVVDDSQLPKDRFSAERLKGVDSTLKIQPAKLEDSAVYLCASSANRDTEAFFGQGTRLTVV.

The genes are TRBV7-3 and TRBJ1-1; D ambiguous. Trimming left V 1 base short and J 7 bases short, with 10 bases between. The length of the CDR3 is 13 residues. Per the germline V gene, CDR1 is SGHTA and CDR2 is FQGTGA. The CDR3 is CASSLSPGFEAFF. In DNA, the CDR3 is TGTGCCAGCAGCTTAAGTCCGGGGTTTGAAGCTTTCTTT.

This clone was picked up one time. This chain uses TRBV5-1 with TRBJ1-4, with a tentative D call TRBD1 (5 bases). Trimming cost V 4 bases and J 5 bases, with 15 bases left between them. CDR1 and CDR2 (germline): SGHRS, YFSETQ. The CDR3 extends over 15 amino acids. CDR3 amino acids: CASSARQLRNEKLFF. CDR3 DNA sequence: TGCGCCAGCAGCGCCAGACAGCTGAGGAATGAAAAACTGTTTTTT.

V usage is TRBV12-5 and J usage is TRBJ1-2; TRBD1 is a possible D gene (6 bases). The CDR3 is 13 residues long. Germline values: CDR1 LGHNT, CDR2 FRNRAP. V was clipped by 6 bases and J by 7 bases, with 15 bases between them. CDR3 residues: CASGYQGFSGYTF. The CDR3 DNA sequence: TGTGCTAGTGGCTATCAGGGGTTTTCTGGCTACACCTTC.

This chain uses TRBV5-1 with TRBJ1-1, with TRBD1 identical over 7 bases. The CDR3 totals 15 residues. CDR1 and CDR2 from the germline V gene are SGHRS and YFSETQ. V gave up 0 bases and J gave up 0 bases; unmatched junction bases: 2. CDR3 residues: CASSLVTGMNTEAFF. The DNA of the CDR3 is TGCGCCAGCAGCTTGGTGACAGGGATGAACACTGAAGCTTTCTTT.

The V and J genes are TRBV30 and TRBJ1-2, with D possibly being TRBD1 (6 bases). Germline loops: CDR1 GTSNPN, CDR2 SVGIG (reference sequence). V was shortened by 6 bases and J by 2 bases, with 10 bases between the two germline ends. This CDR3 region has 12 residues. The CDR3 protein is CACSTGNYGYTF. Here the CDR3 DNA reads TGTGCCTGCTCCACAGGGAACTATGGCTACACCTTC.

Only a few counts were recorded for this clone. The chain recombines TRBV6-4 with TRBJ2-1; 12 nucleotides align to TRBD2. Per the germline V gene, CDR1 is MRHNA and CDR2 is SNTAGT. V was clipped by 2 bases and J by 3 bases; unmatched bases: 5. The length of the CDR3 is 17 residues. CDR3 loop: CASSDQPSGGGYNEQFF. The DNA for the CDR3 is TGTGCCAGCAGTGACCAACCTAGCGGGGGGGGCTACAATGAGCAGTTCTTC.

The V call is TRBV15, the J call TRBJ2-7, with TRBD2 matching over 8 bases. The germline V gene encodes CDR1 LNHNV and CDR2 YYDKDF (reference sequence). The CDR3 is 15 amino acids. The V and J ends lost 4 bases and 5 bases, in that order; junction bases with no gene match: 10. In DNA, the CDR3 is TGTGCCACCAGCAAAGCTCTTTTAGCGGGGCACGAGCAGTACTTC. The encoded protein is CATSKALLAGHEQYF.

The genes are TRBV6-5 and TRBJ2-7, with a possible D match to TRBD2 (5 bases). Germline V gene sequence: CDR1 MNHEY, CDR2 SVGAGI. V lost 4 bases to trimming and J lost 3 bases, with 16 bases between them. The CDR3 covers 15 residues. The CDR3: CASSSPRGQVYEQYF. DNA for the CDR3: TGTGCCAGCAGTTCCCCGAGAGGGCAGGTCTACGAGCAGTACTTC.

Here the CDR3 DNA reads TGTGCCAGCAGCCCAGGGACAGGGACGAACACTGAAGCTTTCTTT. This sequence encodes CASSPGTGTNTEAFF. The chain employs TRBV4-2 and TRBJ1-1; 9 bases fit TRBD1. Trimming removed 4 bases from V and 1 base from J; junction bases left unmatched: 4. This CDR3 comprises 15 residues. Germline CDR1 and CDR2: LGHNA and YNFKEQ.